Below are 11 T cell receptor beta chains sequenced from a single sample in a study of CXCR3-negative and CXCR3-positive naive CD8 T cells. The libraries of TRB cDNA were prepared using 5' RACE with UMI labels. TCRdb reanalyzed the 5' RACE reads and collapses them to one entry per CDR3 protein, without DNA. The specimen's table records around 60,000 distinct CDR3 sequences. Specimen: naive CXCR3- CD8+ T cells from blood. Subset reported: CD45RO-CCR7+CD27+CD95- naive CD8+ T cells lacking CXCR3 (TNR3-). The receptors here all came from a human donor in good health. Some clones in this sample may be carry-over from other donors' samples.

The V and J genes are TRBV7-9 and TRBJ1-3; TCRdb outputs TRBD1, but without DNA this stays unchecked. Germline V gene data show CDR1 as SEHNR and CDR2 as FQNEAQ (reference sequence). This CDR3 spans 13 amino acids. CDR3 region: CASNPGAGNTIYF.

The J gene is TRBJ2-1, the V gene TRBV18; TCRdb indicates TRBD1, and absent DNA this call remains unverified. The germline CDR1 and CDR2 sequences are KGHSH and LQKENI. The CDR3 runs to 13 residues. The CDR3 region is CATRQGDGNEQFF.

The CDR3 here is CASSLASLSLEFSYNSPLHF. The chain is built from TRBV12-3 or TRBV12-4 and TRBJ1-6; the TCRdb call, TRBD1, lacks DNA for checking. This CDR3 spans 20 amino acids.

V is TRBV3-1 and J is TRBJ2-3; with no DNA, the TCRdb D assignment of TRBD1 cannot be verified. CDR1 and CDR2 from the germline V gene are LGHDT and YNNKEL (reference sequence). The CDR3 length is 15 residues. The CDR3 sequence is CASRFAGRGTDTQYF.

The gene calls are TRBV15 and TRBJ2-7; TCRdb's D gene call, TRBD2, goes unchecked for lack of DNA. Germline CDR1 and CDR2: LNHNV and YYDKDF (reference sequence). The CDR3 sequence is 15 residues long. The CDR3 protein is CATSRGSGRSYEQYF.

This chain uses TRBV28 with TRBJ1-1. The CDR3 loop spans 13 amino acids. The germline gives CDR1 MDHEN, CDR2 SYDVKM. The CDR3 spells CASSFGRNTEAFF.

The chain has TRBV15 and TRBJ2-7; TCRdb picks TRBD2, but there is no DNA to check that call. The CDR3 loop spans 16 amino acids. The germline gives CDR1 LNHNV, CDR2 YYDKDF (reference sequence). CDR3: CATSRVAGGPSYEQYF.

This chain uses TRBV6-4 with TRBJ2-7. Germline V lookup: CDR1 MRHNA, CDR2 SNTAGT. The CDR3 has 13 residues. The CDR3 sequence is CATSLPFFYEQYF.

This chain links TRBV6-2 or TRBV6-3 with TRBJ2-3. This CDR3 is built from 11 residues. Germline assignment: CDR1 MNHEY and CDR2 SVGEGT. CDR3 region: CASSYRDTQYF.

The rearrangement joins TRBV27 to TRBJ2-7; TCRdb's assignment of TRBD1 cannot be checked, as there is no DNA. The CDR3 length is 13 residues. CDR1 and CDR2 (germline): MNHEY, SMNVEV (reference sequence). The CDR3: CASSPFRGYEQYF.

The chain links TRBV4-3 to TRBJ2-3. The CDR3 loop spans 13 amino acids. In germline, CDR1 is LGHNA, CDR2 YSLEER. Here the CDR3 reads CASSQESTDTQYF.